This entry lists 21 T cell receptor beta chains sequenced from one sample in a study of regulatory T cells in long-lasting Graves disease. Documented time point: newly diagnosed GD, antithyroid drugs for less than 3 months. Generation of the TCR library employed RNA extracted from PBMCs. Researchers made TCR beta libraries by using iRepertoire HTBI primers and running Arm-PCR on CDR3 regions. TCRdb itself ran the multiplex PCR reads through MiXCR, one entry per CDR3 protein. This sample yields about 620,000 distinct CDR3 sequences, of which around 17% are seen a single time; 15% to 20% belongs to the top ten. These same records also appear under a second study, on T cells in Graves' hyperthyroidism and ophthalmopathy.

Sample: peripheral blood mononuclear cells (PBMCs), taken at new diagnosis, from a patient treated with antithyroid drugs. Receptors were obtained from a woman in her twenties or thirties with Graves disease.

This chain uses TRBV28 with TRBJ1-5; tentative D call: TRBD1 (5 bases). Trimming left V 6 bases short and J 11 bases short, with 17 bases between. Germline values: CDR1 MDHEN, CDR2 SYDVKM. This CDR3 is built from 13 residues. The CDR3 sequence: CASRSQGEGTQHF. The CDR3 region has the DNA TGTGCCAGCAGATCACAAGGGGAGGGGACCCAGCATTTT.

This clonotype was seen only a few times. The rearrangement links TRBV12-3 or TRBV12-4 to TRBJ1-2; 8 nucleotides agree with TRBD1. The trim removed 10 bases at V and 8 bases at J, leaving 9 bases unmatched. The CDR3 is 12 residues long. The CDR3 reads CATHSGGEGYTF. CDR3 sequence (DNA): TGTGCCACCCACTCAGGGGGCGAGGGCTACACCTTC.

This clonotype was counted at least ten times. The chain joins TRBV12-3 or TRBV12-4 to TRBJ1-2; D remains unclear. This CDR3 comprises 13 residues. V dropped 7 bases and J dropped 4 bases, with 13 bases sitting between them. CDR3 nucleotide sequence: TGTGCCAGCACCAGAGACACGGCCTATGGCTACACCTTC. Residues: CASTRDTAYGYTF.

Concerning this clonotype: This could be a read error, since a much larger clone is one nucleotide away. The chain is built from TRBV3-1 and TRBJ1-1, with TRBD1 matching 7 bases. Germline V CDR1 and CDR2: LGHDT, YNNKEL (reference sequence). The CDR3 runs 15 residues. CDR3 protein: CVTHSGQGVRTEAFF. In nucleotides, the CDR3 is TGTGTCACCCATTCTGGGCAGGGGGTAAGAACTGAAGCTTTCTTT.

This clonotype was counted a few times. The rearrangement uses TRBV15 and TRBJ2-2; a weak D match, TRBD1 (5 bases). Trimming took 3 bases from V and 0 from J, leaving 5 bases between them. This CDR3 has 14 residues. Germline loops: CDR1 LNHNV, CDR2 YYDKDF (reference sequence). The CDR3 protein is CATSRTANTGELFF. The CDR3 DNA reads as TGTGCCACCAGCAGGACAGCGAACACCGGGGAGCTGTTTTTT.

This clonotype was seen more than once but under ten times. This sequence joins TRBV6-2 or TRBV6-3 and TRBJ1-2, with 11 bases that match TRBD1. V shed 6 bases and J 8 bases; nucleotides not matched to a gene: 8. There are 14 residues in the CDR3. Per the germline V gene, CDR1 is MNHEY and CDR2 is SVGEGT. Here the CDR3 reads CASRGTGGSGGYTF. The CDR3 bases are TGTGCCAGCAGGGGGACAGGGGGATCTGGGGGCTACACCTTC.

This clonotype occurred many times. The CDR3 sequence is CASTLGRRVGEKLFF. CDR3 sequence (DNA): TGTGCCAGCACCCTGGGGCGCCGGGTCGGTGAAAAACTGTTTTTT. This chain uses TRBV12-3 or TRBV12-4 with TRBJ1-4, with D possibly matching TRBD1 (5 bases). The CDR3 is 15 amino acids. The V and J ends lost 7 bases and 7 bases respectively, with 19 bases between them.

This clonotype was recorded at least ten times. The V call is TRBV7-2, the J call TRBJ2-1, with a possible D match to TRBD2 (6 bases). Germline CDR1 and CDR2: SGHTA and FQGNSA. The CDR3 contains 14 residues. V was shortened by 3 bases and J by 5 bases, with 11 bases between the two germline ends. The CDR3 is CASSFRREDNEQFF. In DNA form, the CDR3 reads TGTGCCAGCAGCTTCCGGAGGGAGGACAATGAGCAGTTCTTC.

On this clonotype itself: A clone one base away is much larger, so this may be a read error. V gene TRBV28 combines with J gene TRBJ1-1; no clear D gene. Trimming took 11 bases from V and 4 from J, leaving 14 bases between them. The CDR3 covers 12 residues. CDR1 is MDHEN and CDR2 is SYDVKM in the germline V gene. The CDR3: CAGNPLVTEAFF. CDR3 DNA sequence: TGTGCCGGCAACCCTCTGGTCACTGAAGCTTTCTTT.

The sample holds many counts of this clonotype. The chain links TRBV28 to TRBJ2-7; D is ambiguous. This CDR3 is 14 amino acids long. Trimming shortened V by 11 bases and J by 9 bases, and 26 bases separated the two germline ends. Germline V gene data show CDR1 as MDHEN and CDR2 as SYDVKM. CDR3 sequence reads: CAATPPAGRKGQYF. In DNA form, the CDR3 reads TGTGCCGCGACCCCCCCCGCAGGCAGAAAGGGGCAGTACTTC.

The J gene is TRBJ1-1, the V gene TRBV24-1; 12 bases map to TRBD1. J gave up 8 bases and V 3 bases, and 6 bases lay outside the gene matches. The CDR3 length is 15 residues. Germline V gives CDR1 KGHDR, CDR2 SFDVKD. CDR3 coding DNA: TGTGCCACCAGTGATCCGGGACAGGGGGCCCCAGAAGCTTTCTTT. It yields the protein CATSDPGQGAPEAFF.

The table lists this clonotype with a few counts. The chain uses TRBV2 and TRBJ2-1; 9 bases match TRBD2. The CDR3 extends over 15 amino acids. The germline V gene encodes CDR1 SNHLY and CDR2 FYNNEI. V was clipped by 8 bases and J by 4 bases; unmatched bases: 9. CDR3 loop: CASPLQREVYNEQFF. In DNA form, the CDR3 reads TGTGCCAGCCCCCTGCAGCGGGAGGTGTACAATGAGCAGTTCTTC. Variable domain in full (rest from reference TRBV2 and TRBJ2-1): EPEVTQTPSHQVTQMGQEVILRCVPISNHLYFYWYRQILGQKVEFLVSFYNNEISEKSEIFDDQFSVERPDGSNFTLKIRSTKLEDSAMYFCASPLQREVYNEQFFGPGTRLTVL.

This clonotype has a count of ten or more. The chain has TRBV20-1 and TRBJ1-1; D call uncertain. V lost 5 bases and J lost 1, with 11 bases in between. Germline assignment: CDR1 DFQATT and CDR2 SNEGSKA (reference sequence). This CDR3 comprises 13 residues. The CDR3 DNA reads TGCAGTGCTCTAACTACAACGAACACTGAAGCTTTCTTT. Translation: CSALTTTNTEAFF.

This clonotype was detected ten times or more. J is TRBJ2-2 and V is TRBV11-2; 12 bases match TRBD2. The CDR3 runs to 17 residues. V lost 5 bases, J lost 5 bases, and 9 bases stayed unmatched. Germline CDR1 reads SGHAT; CDR2 reads FQNNGV. The chain's CDR3 is CASSHHGLAGKTGELFF. The CDR3 bases are TGTGCCAGCAGCCATCATGGACTAGCGGGAAAAACCGGGGAGCTGTTTTTT.

This clonotype was counted only a few times. The chain employs TRBV20-1 and TRBJ1-5; D is unresolved. The CDR3 has 13 amino acids. Per the germline V gene, CDR1 is DFQATT and CDR2 is SNEGSKA (reference sequence). The germline V and J ends were trimmed by 0 bases and 9 bases, with 12 bases remaining between them. DNA for the CDR3: TGCAGTGCTAGAGATCCGGGCCTAGGGCCCCAGCATTTT. Translation gives CSARDPGLGPQHF.

This clonotype was observed a handful of times. This chain connects TRBV18 to TRBJ2-4, with 7 bases lining up with TRBD2. The DNA end is a closer match to TRBJ2-7, so the J assignment may be wrong. Germline CDR1 and CDR2: KGHSH and LQKENI. The CDR3 totals 15 residues. CDR3 region: CASSPRGGDSYEQYF. Written as DNA, the CDR3 is TGTGCCAGCTCACCAAGGGGAGGGGACTCCTACGAGCAGTACTTC.

In this sample, this clonotype turned up many times. This chain joins TRBV24-1 and TRBJ2-7, with D possibly being TRBD1 or TRBD2 (5 bases each). The CDR3 consists of 13 residues. Looked up from germline, CDR1 is KGHDR and CDR2 is SFDVKD. Trimming took 3 bases from V and 12 from J, leaving 17 bases between them. CDR3 DNA: TGTGCCACCAGTGATCAATCTCCGGGACCCCGGTACTTC. Translated: CATSDQSPGPRYF.

This clonotype was recorded many times. This likely comes from a read error, as the CDR3 has no conserved phenylalanine or tryptophan at its end. Because the CDR3's place on the DNA is in doubt, the DNA is left out and the CDR3 is given as listed by TCRdb. The rearrangement links TRBV27 to TRBJ2-1; the table's D call, TRBD2, was not checked against the DNA. The CDR3 is made up of 13 amino acids, end residues included. Germline CDR1 reads MNHEY; CDR2 reads SMNVEV (reference sequence). The CDR3 sequence is CASSGLAGGPGAL.

Many counts were recorded for this clonotype. The rearrangement links TRBV6-1 to TRBJ1-4, with a tentative D call TRBD1 (6 bases). Germline V gives CDR1 MNHNS, CDR2 SASEGT. Trimming left V 4 bases short and J 2 bases short, with 8 bases between. The CDR3 has 14 amino acids. In DNA form, the CDR3 reads TGTGCCAGCAGTGGGGGGCGGACTAATGAAAAACTGTTTTTT. The encoded protein is CASSGGRTNEKLFF.

This clonotype was counted between two and nine times. V gene TRBV30 combines with J gene TRBJ1-5; perhaps TRBD1 as D (6 bases). CDR1 is GTSNPN, CDR2 SVGIG, per germline (reference sequence). The CDR3 covers 15 residues. V lost 2 bases and J 5 bases, leaving 16 bases between the germline ends. CDR3 in DNA: TGTGCCTGGAGTCGGGGCAGGGGTGCCTATCAGCCCCAGCATTTT. It codes for CAWSRGRGAYQPQHF.

CDR3 residues: CASSESLDDNYEQYF. CDR3 coding DNA: TGTGCCAGCAGTGAGTCTTTGGACGATAATTACGAGCAGTACTTC. The V call is TRBV2, the J call TRBJ2-7; D gene ambiguous. Trimming stripped 3 bases from V and 4 bases from J, with 16 bases between. This CDR3 region has 15 residues. Looked up from germline, CDR1 is SNHLY and CDR2 is FYNNEI.